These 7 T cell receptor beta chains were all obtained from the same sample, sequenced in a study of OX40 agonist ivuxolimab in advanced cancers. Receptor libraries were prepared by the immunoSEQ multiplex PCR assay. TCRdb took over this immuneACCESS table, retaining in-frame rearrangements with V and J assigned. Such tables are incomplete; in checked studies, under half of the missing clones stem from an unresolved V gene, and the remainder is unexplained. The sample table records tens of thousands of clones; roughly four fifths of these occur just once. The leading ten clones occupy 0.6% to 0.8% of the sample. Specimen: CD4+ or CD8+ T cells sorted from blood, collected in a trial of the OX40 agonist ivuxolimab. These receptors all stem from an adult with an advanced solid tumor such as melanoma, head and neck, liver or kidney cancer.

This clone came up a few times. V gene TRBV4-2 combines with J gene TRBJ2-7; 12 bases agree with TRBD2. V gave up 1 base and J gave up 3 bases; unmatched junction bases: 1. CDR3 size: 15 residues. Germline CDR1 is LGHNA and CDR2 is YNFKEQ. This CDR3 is CASSQGLAGDYEQYF. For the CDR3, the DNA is TGTGCCAGCAGCCAAGGACTAGCGGGGGACTACGAGCAGTACTTC.

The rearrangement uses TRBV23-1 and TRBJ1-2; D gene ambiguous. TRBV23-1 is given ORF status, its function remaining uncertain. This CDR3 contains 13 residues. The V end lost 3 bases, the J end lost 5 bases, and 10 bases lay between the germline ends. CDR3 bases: TGCGCCAGCAGTCAGGGAAATCGGTATGGCTACACCTTC. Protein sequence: CASSQGNRYGYTF.

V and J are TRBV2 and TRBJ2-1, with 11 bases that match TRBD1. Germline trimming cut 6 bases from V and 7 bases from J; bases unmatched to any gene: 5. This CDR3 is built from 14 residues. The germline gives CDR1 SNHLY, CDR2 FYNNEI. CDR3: CASSGQGARNEQFF. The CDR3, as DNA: TGTGCCAGCAGCGGACAGGGGGCACGTAATGAGCAGTTCTTC.

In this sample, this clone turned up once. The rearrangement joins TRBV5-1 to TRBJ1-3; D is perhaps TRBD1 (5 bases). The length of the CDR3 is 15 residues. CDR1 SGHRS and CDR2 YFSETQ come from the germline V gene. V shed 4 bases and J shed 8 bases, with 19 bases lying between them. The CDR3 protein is CASSPVDSRGDTIYF. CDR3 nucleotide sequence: TGCGCCAGCAGCCCCGTCGACTCGCGGGGGGACACCATATATTTT.

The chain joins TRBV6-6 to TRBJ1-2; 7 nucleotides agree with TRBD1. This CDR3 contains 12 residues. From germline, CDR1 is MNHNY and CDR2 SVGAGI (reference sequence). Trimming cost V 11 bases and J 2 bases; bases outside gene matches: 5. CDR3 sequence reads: CAAQTGNYGYTF. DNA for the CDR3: TGTGCCGCCCAGACAGGGAACTATGGCTACACCTTC.

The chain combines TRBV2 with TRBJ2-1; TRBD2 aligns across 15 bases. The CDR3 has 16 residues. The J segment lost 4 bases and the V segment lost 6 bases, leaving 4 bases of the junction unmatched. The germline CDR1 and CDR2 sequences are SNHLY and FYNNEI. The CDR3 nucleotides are TGTGCCAGCAGCGGGACTAGCGGGGGGACGTACAATGAGCAGTTCTTC. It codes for CASSGTSGGTYNEQFF.

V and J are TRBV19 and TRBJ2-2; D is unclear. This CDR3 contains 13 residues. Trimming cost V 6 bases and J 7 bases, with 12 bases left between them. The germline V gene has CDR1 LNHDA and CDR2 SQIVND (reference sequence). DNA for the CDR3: TGTGCCAGTAGCCGATCAGGTATCGGGGAGCTGTTTTTT. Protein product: CASSRSGIGELFF.